A single sample is the source of the 23 T cell receptor beta chains below, sequenced in a study of blood T cell repertoires in COVID-19. Produced via immunoSEQ multiplex PCR; TCRdb's table is partial and in-frame only. This sample has about 200,000 clones, with roughly 80% found just once. The sample taken for sequencing was peripheral blood. The receptors were sampled from a woman in her thirties or forties with active or convalescent COVID-19.

V is TRBV5-6 and J is TRBJ2-5, with 13 bases matching TRBD2. With 4 bases clipped from V and 5 bases from J, the junction kept 5 bases outside the gene matches. The germline V gene has CDR1 SGHDT and CDR2 YYEEEE. The CDR3 sequence is 15 residues long. CDR3 residues: CASSRGLAGAETQYF. For the CDR3, the DNA is TGTGCCAGCAGCCGCGGACTAGCGGGAGCCGAGACCCAGTACTTC.

This clone has more than one count but fewer than ten. CDR3 coding DNA: TGTGCCAGCAGCTCCGGGGGTCCTGAAGCTTTCTTT. Its translation: CASSSGGPEAFF. The genes are TRBV6-5 and TRBJ1-1; a weak D match, TRBD1 (5 bases). With 6 bases removed from V and 6 bases from J, the gap between germline ends came to 11 bases. The CDR3 loop spans 12 amino acids. Germline CDR1 reads MNHEY; CDR2 reads SVGAGI.

CDR3 region: CASSPPGRAGELFF. The CDR3 nucleotides are TGTGCCAGCTCACCACCGGGCAGGGCCGGGGAGCTGTTTTTT. This chain uses TRBV18 with TRBJ2-2; TRBD1 is a possible D gene (5 bases). Germline CDR1 is KGHSH and CDR2 is LQKENI. Between the trimmed V and J ends, which lost 0 bases and 6 bases, there was a span of 8 bases. The CDR3 is made up of 14 amino acids.

The rearrangement links TRBV7-9 to TRBJ1-5; D is perhaps TRBD1 (5 bases). Germline V gene data show CDR1 as SEHNR and CDR2 as FQNEAQ (reference sequence). There are 14 residues in the CDR3. V lost 4 bases and J 4 bases, leaving 11 bases between the germline ends. CDR3 residues: CASSYAGGNQPQHF. In DNA, the CDR3 is TGTGCCAGCAGCTATGCGGGGGGGAATCAGCCCCAGCATTTT.

V is TRBV15 and J is TRBJ1-2; D is possibly TRBD1 (5 bases). The CDR3 is made up of 16 amino acids. Germline-derived CDR1 and CDR2 are LNHNV and YYDKDF (reference sequence). Trimming pared 1 base from V and 2 bases from J, leaving 14 bases between. The CDR3 bases are TGTGCCACCAGCAGAGTAGCCGGGGGTACGAACTATGGCTACACCTTC. It is translated as CATSRVAGGTNYGYTF.

This clone was recorded only once. The chain couples TRBV3-1 (or the pseudogene TRBV3-2) to TRBJ2-1; 8 bases align to TRBD2. The V gene end was trimmed by 4 bases and the J gene end by 7 bases; junction bases not matched to a gene: 12. The CDR3 has 16 amino acids. CDR1 is LGHDT, CDR2 YNNKEL, per germline (reference sequence). The CDR3 loop reads CASSLPGSGSRNEQFF. The CDR3 coding sequence is TGTGCCAGCAGCCTCCCGGGGAGCGGGAGCCGGAATGAGCAGTTCTTC.

This CDR3 reads CASSLGQGITYEQYF. Here the CDR3 DNA reads TGTGCCAGCAGCTTAGGGCAGGGTATAACCTACGAGCAGTACTTC. J is TRBJ2-7 and V is TRBV7-6; possible D gene TRBD1, 5 bases. This CDR3 contains 15 residues. Trimming removed 1 base at V and 2 bases at J, with 12 bases between. In germline, CDR1 is SGHVS, CDR2 FNYEAQ.

The rearrangement uses TRBV6-5 and TRBJ1-2; D may be TRBD1 (6 bases). The V end was cut by 2 bases, the J end by 5 bases, with 12 bases between. The CDR3 has 14 amino acids. CDR1 is MNHEY and CDR2 is SVGAGI in the germline V gene. CDR3 protein: CASSYTGGRYGYTF. CDR3 in DNA: TGTGCCAGCAGTTACACGGGGGGGCGGTATGGCTACACCTTC.

The J gene is TRBJ1-6, the V gene TRBV19, with TRBD1 identical over 10 bases. V lost 4 bases and J lost 7; bases outside the gene matches: 4. Germline lookup yields CDR1 LNHDA and CDR2 SQIVND (reference sequence). The CDR3 extends over 15 amino acids. CDR3 sequence: CASSRGQGENSPLHF. The CDR3 DNA reads as TGTGCCAGTAGTAGAGGACAGGGGGAAAATTCACCCCTCCACTTT.

V is TRBV13 and J is TRBJ2-1, with D unclear. The CDR3 runs to 13 residues. V shed 2 bases and J shed 4 bases, with 6 bases lying between them. Germline V gene sequence: CDR1 PRHDT, CDR2 FYEKMQ (reference sequence). This CDR3 reads CASSLKRYNEQFF. CDR3 nucleotides: TGTGCCAGCAGCTTAAAGCGTTACAATGAGCAGTTCTTC.

The chain joins TRBV30 to TRBJ1-5; D perhaps matches TRBD1 (6 bases). Germline V lookup: CDR1 GTSNPN, CDR2 SVGIG (reference sequence). The germline V and J ends were trimmed by 3 bases and 4 bases, with 10 bases remaining between them. CDR3 size: 13 residues. The CDR3 sequence is CAWSPQGNQPQHF. The DNA of the CDR3 is TGTGCCTGGAGCCCCCAGGGGAATCAGCCCCAGCATTTT.

J is TRBJ2-3 and V is TRBV13; 8 positions match TRBD2. The CDR3 spans 15 residues. CDR1 is PRHDT, CDR2 FYEKMQ, per germline (reference sequence). Trimming took 11 bases from V and 6 from J; bases not matched to a gene: 16. The CDR3 bases are TGTGCCGCAGGACGGGGGGGAATGGGTCTGGATACGCAGTATTTT. Translated: CAAGRGGMGLDTQYF.

This clone has more than one count but fewer than ten. The rearrangement joins TRBV5-1 to TRBJ1-1; TRBD1 aligns across 7 bases. Germline V gene sequence: CDR1 SGHRS, CDR2 YFSETQ. V trimming: 0 bases; J trimming: 0 bases; junction bases outside the gene matches: 11. This CDR3 region has 18 residues. CDR3 amino acids: CASSLELRDSVLNTEAFF. CDR3 nucleotide sequence: TGCGCCAGCAGCTTGGAATTGAGGGACAGCGTATTGAACACTGAAGCTTTCTTT.

The rearrangement joins TRBV30 to TRBJ2-7; TRBD2 aligns across 8 bases. The germline gives CDR1 GTSNPN, CDR2 SVGIG (reference sequence). This CDR3 is built from 14 residues. Unmatched junction bases numbered 6, after V lost 3 bases and J lost 2 bases. The CDR3 region is CAWRVSAGAYEQYF. The CDR3 DNA reads TGTGCCTGGAGGGTTTCAGCGGGAGCCTACGAGCAGTACTTC.

This chain connects TRBV11-3 to TRBJ2-5, with TRBD1 matching over 9 bases. The germline gives CDR1 SGHNT, CDR2 YENEEA. The CDR3 is 15 amino acids. The trim removed 3 bases at V and 5 bases at J, leaving 7 bases unmatched. The CDR3 bases are TGTGCCAGCAGCTTGGGTTACAGGGGGCACGAGACCCAGTACTTC. Protein product: CASSLGYRGHETQYF. Drawing the rest from reference TRBV11-3 and TRBJ2-5, the complete variable domain is EAGVVQSPRYKIIEKKQPVAFWCNPISGHNTLYWYLQNLGQGPELLIRYENEEAVDDSQLPKDRFSAERLKGVDSTLKIQPAELGDSAVYLCASSLGYRGHETQYFGPGTRLLVL.

The V gene is TRBV24-1, the J gene TRBJ2-1; TRBD1 aligns across 10 bases. CDR1 KGHDR and CDR2 SFDVKD come from the germline V gene. With 3 bases clipped from V and 2 bases from J, the junction kept 9 bases outside the gene matches. The CDR3 runs 18 residues. CDR3 in amino acids: CATSDHRPGQGTYNEQFF. CDR3 bases: TGTGCCACCAGTGATCACCGACCGGGACAGGGGACCTACAATGAGCAGTTCTTC.

This chain connects TRBV15 to TRBJ2-7; TRBD1 aligns across 9 bases. The J segment lost 4 bases and the V segment lost 3 bases, leaving 7 bases of the junction unmatched. CDR1 is LNHNV and CDR2 is YYDKDF in the germline V gene (reference sequence). This CDR3 is built from 15 residues. CDR3 sequence: CATSRGGDRDYEQYF. DNA of the CDR3: TGTGCCACCAGCAGGGGGGGGGACAGGGATTACGAGCAGTACTTC.

The chain combines TRBV7-9 with TRBJ2-7; 8 nucleotides agree with TRBD1. Germline CDR1 and CDR2: SEHNR and FQNEAQ (reference sequence). The ends lost 1 base at V and 0 bases at J; junction bases unmatched: 2. The CDR3 consists of 15 residues. The CDR3 reads CASSLVGTGSYEQYF. CDR3 DNA sequence: TGTGCCAGCAGCTTAGTTGGGACAGGCTCCTACGAGCAGTACTTC. Full variable domain (outside the CDR3, taken from reference TRBV7-9 and TRBJ2-7): DTGVSQNPRHKITKRGQNVTFRCDPISEHNRLYWYRQTLGQGPEFLTYFQNEAQLEKSRLLSDRFSAERPKGSFSTLEIQRTEQGDSAMYLCASSLVGTGSYEQYFGPGTRLTVT.

This clone has only one observation. This chain connects TRBV5-6 to TRBJ1-1; the D is unclear. The CDR3 covers 14 residues. V lost 4 bases and J lost 0, with 10 bases in between. CDR1 is SGHDT and CDR2 is YYEEEE in the germline V gene. CDR3 bases: TGTGCCAGCAGCCAGATGCCTTTGAACACTGAAGCTTTCTTT. As protein: CASSQMPLNTEAFF.

The genes are TRBV24-1 and TRBJ2-3, with TRBD1 matching over 7 bases. Germline lookup yields CDR1 KGHDR and CDR2 SFDVKD. The CDR3 is 18 amino acids. The V segment lost 5 bases and the J segment 1 base; nucleotides outside the gene matches: 14. The CDR3 sequence is CATSVLGEGQEGTDTQYF. CDR3 bases: TGTGCCACCAGTGTCTTAGGGGAAGGACAGGAGGGCACAGATACGCAGTATTTT.

This chain uses TRBV9 with TRBJ2-7; 7 nucleotides match TRBD1. The V gene end was trimmed by 3 bases and the J gene end by 3 bases; junction bases not matched to a gene: 3. The CDR3 is made up of 13 amino acids. Germline V gene data show CDR1 as SGDLS and CDR2 as YYNGEE. CDR3 sequence reads: CASSARQGYEQYF. CDR3 nucleotide sequence: TGTGCCAGCAGCGCCAGACAGGGCTACGAGCAGTACTTC.

This clone was recorded once. This rearrangement joins TRBV7-2 to TRBJ2-7; possible D gene TRBD1, 6 bases. There are 14 residues in the CDR3. The V gene lost 0 bases and the J gene lost 3 bases, with 9 bases spanning the gap. Germline loops: CDR1 SGHTA, CDR2 FQGNSA. CDR3 DNA sequence: TGTGCCAGCAGCTTAGCGGGACAACTCTACGAGCAGTACTTC. This translates into CASSLAGQLYEQYF. Using reference TRBV7-2 and TRBJ2-7 for the parts outside the CDR3, the full variable domain is GAGVSQSPSNKVTEKGKDVELRCDPISGHTALYWYRQSLGQGLEFLIYFQGNSAPDKSGLPSDRFSAERTGGSVSTLTIQRTQQEDSAVYLCASSLAGQLYEQYFGPGTRLTVT.

The chain carries TRBV6-2 or TRBV6-3 and TRBJ1-6; D perhaps matches TRBD1 (6 bases). The CDR3 runs to 15 residues. Germline CDR1 MNHEY, CDR2 SVGEGT. V lost 2 bases and J 8 bases, leaving 13 bases between the germline ends. CDR3 protein: CASSYARNRDSPLHF. The CDR3 DNA follows: TGTGCCAGCAGTTACGCCCGGAACAGGGATTCACCCCTCCACTTT.